The 25 T cell receptor beta chains below come from one sample, sequenced in a study of CD8 T cells in Susac syndrome. cDNA came from approximately 0.5 to 1 ug RNA primed by random hexamers. TCRdb fed the immunoSEQ multiplex PCR reads into MiXCR, producing one record per CDR3 protein. The sample lists about 200,000 distinct CDR3 sequences; 90% to 95% were seen once. The sequenced material came from CD4+ T cells from PBMCs. These receptors originate from a human donor with Susac syndrome.

The gene calls are TRBV18 and TRBJ2-1, with 8 bases identical to TRBD2. CDR3 size: 13 residues. V was clipped by 7 bases and J by 9 bases; unmatched bases: 8. Germline lookup yields CDR1 KGHSH and CDR2 LQKENI. The CDR3: CASLPGLESEQFF. The CDR3 DNA is TGTGCCAGCTTACCGGGACTAGAAAGTGAGCAGTTCTTC.

The V gene is TRBV5-1, the J gene TRBJ2-1; D uncertain. Germline values: CDR1 SGHRS, CDR2 YFSETQ. Trimming stripped 1 base from V and 2 bases from J, with 4 bases between. This CDR3 contains 13 residues. CDR3 in amino acids: CASSLLTYNEQFF. CDR3 coding DNA: TGCGCCAGCAGCTTGCTTACCTACAATGAGCAGTTCTTC.

The chain's CDR3 is CASSGQVGYEQYF. As DNA, the CDR3 is TGTGCCAGCAGCGGACAGGTTGGTTACGAGCAGTACTTC. The V and J genes are TRBV6-6 and TRBJ2-7, with 7 nucleotides matching TRBD1. In germline, CDR1 is MNHNY, CDR2 SVGAGI (reference sequence). This CDR3 is 13 amino acids long. Unmatched junction bases numbered 6, after V lost 6 bases and J lost 4 bases.

The gene calls are TRBV4-2 and TRBJ2-3, with D tentatively TRBD2 (6 bases). V shed 3 bases and J shed 11 bases, with 18 bases lying between them. The CDR3 loop spans 14 amino acids. Germline assignment: CDR1 LGHNA and CDR2 YNFKEQ. CDR3 nucleotide sequence: TGTGCCAGCAGCCAGGGGTCCAGGGAGGAAGGGCAGTATTTT. Its protein is CASSQGSREEGQYF.

The chain is built from TRBV3-1 and TRBJ1-6; perhaps TRBD1 as D (6 bases). Germline V gene sequence: CDR1 LGHDT, CDR2 YNNKEL (reference sequence). V lost 4 bases, J lost 8 bases, and 15 bases lay in between. The CDR3 has 15 residues. As DNA, the CDR3 is TGTGCCAGCAGCCTGAGCGGGACAAAAGATTCACCCCTCCACTTT. Protein product: CASSLSGTKDSPLHF.

The rearrangement joins TRBV6-6 to TRBJ1-5; tentative D call: TRBD1 (6 bases). The CDR3 sequence is 14 residues long. CDR1 MNHNY and CDR2 SVGAGI come from the germline V gene (reference sequence). Trimming took 7 bases from V and 0 from J, leaving 10 bases between them. CDR3 nucleotide sequence: TGTGCCAGCAAGAAGGGGGATAGCAATCAGCCCCAGCATTTT. This codes for CASKKGDSNQPQHF.

V is TRBV6-5 and J is TRBJ1-4; 7 bases fit TRBD1. The CDR3 runs to 15 residues. Germline assignment: CDR1 MNHEY and CDR2 SVGAGI. The ends lost 0 bases at V and 6 bases at J; junction bases unmatched: 4. CDR3 in DNA: TGTGCCAGCAGTTACTCGTGGCAGGGGGATGAAAAACTGTTTTTT. Protein: CASSYSWQGDEKLFF.

The CDR3 DNA reads as TGTGCCAGCAGCTTAGGTGGGCCGCCTGCCTACGAGCAGTACTTC. Protein sequence: CASSLGGPPAYEQYF. V and J are TRBV7-2 and TRBJ2-7; D unresolved. The CDR3 covers 15 residues. V lost 1 base and J lost 2, with 12 bases in between. Per germline, CDR1 SGHTA and CDR2 FQGNSA.

The genes are TRBV10-3 and TRBJ2-7; D is unresolved. The V end was cut by 3 bases, the J end by 3 bases, with 12 bases between. The CDR3 consists of 14 residues. Germline-derived CDR1 and CDR2 are ENHRY and SYGVKD. CDR3 DNA sequence: TGTGCCATCAGTGACACAACGGTGGGCTACGAGCAGTACTTC. It is translated as CAISDTTVGYEQYF.

The J gene is TRBJ2-7, the V gene TRBV19; D is undetermined. With 4 bases removed from V and 0 bases from J, the gap between germline ends came to 13 bases. The CDR3 sequence is 15 residues long. Germline V gene lookup returns CDR1 LNHDA and CDR2 SQIVND (reference sequence). The DNA of the CDR3 is TGTGCCAGTAGTAGACTGGGTGAGAGCTCCTACGAGCAGTACTTC. It specifies CASSRLGESSYEQYF.

The genes are TRBV5-1 and TRBJ1-4; D gene ambiguous. Germline CDR1 and CDR2: SGHRS and YFSETQ. V lost 0 bases, J lost 4 bases, and 10 bases lay in between. This CDR3 contains 15 residues. The CDR3 loop reads CASSLVSGNNEKLFF. In DNA, the CDR3 is TGCGCCAGCAGCTTGGTGTCCGGAAATAATGAAAAACTGTTTTTT.

The rearrangement links TRBV19 to TRBJ2-1; 13 bases map to TRBD2. The germline gives CDR1 LNHDA, CDR2 SQIVND (reference sequence). With V trimmed by 2 bases and J by 6 bases, 13 bases remained unmatched. The CDR3 consists of 19 residues. The CDR3 DNA reads TGTGCCAGTAGTATAAGTGGTACTAGCGGGAGGGCGAAAGTCAATGAGCAGTTCTTC. Translated, it gives CASSISGTSGRAKVNEQFF.

CDR3 nucleotides: TGTGCCAGCAGCGTAGCGGAGCGCTACAATGAGCAGTTCTTC. Its protein product is CASSVAERYNEQFF. V gene TRBV9 combines with J gene TRBJ2-1; no reliable D call. The CDR3 loop spans 14 amino acids. The V and J ends lost 0 bases and 3 bases respectively, with 7 bases between them. Per germline, CDR1 SGDLS and CDR2 YYNGEE.

This clonotype was seen only a few times. J is TRBJ2-5 and V is TRBV6-2 or TRBV6-3; tentatively, D is TRBD1 (6 bases). Per the germline V gene, CDR1 is MNHEY and CDR2 is SVGEGT. The CDR3 totals 13 residues. Trimming took off 6 bases at V and 3 bases at J, with 11 bases between the two ends. The CDR3 DNA follows: TGTGCCAGCAGCTGGACAGCAAAAGAGACCCAGTACTTC. This encodes CASSWTAKETQYF.

This chain joins TRBV7-9 and TRBJ2-7; possibly TRBD1 for D (7 bases). V lost 5 bases, J lost 3 bases, and 17 bases lay in between. This CDR3 region has 15 residues. Germline V CDR1 and CDR2: SEHNR, FQNEAQ (reference sequence). DNA for the CDR3: TGTGCCAGCAGCAAACGACAGGGACTCAGCTACGAGCAGTACTTC. Protein: CASSKRQGLSYEQYF.

This rearrangement joins TRBV5-5 to TRBJ1-3; unclear D gene. This CDR3 has 17 amino acids. Trimming left V 2 bases short and J 0 bases short, with 15 bases between. CDR1 is SGHKS and CDR2 is YYEKEE in the germline V gene (reference sequence). The CDR3 DNA reads TGTGCCAGCAGCTTTCAACCAACGCGCTACTCTGGAAACACCATATATTTT. Amino acid sequence: CASSFQPTRYSGNTIYF.

This chain links TRBV20-1 with TRBJ1-1; no definite D call. Germline lookup yields CDR1 DFQATT and CDR2 SNEGSKA (reference sequence). Trimming removed 0 bases from V and 2 bases from J, with 10 bases in between. This CDR3 region has 14 residues. This chain's CDR3 is CSARENSANTEAFF. The CDR3 DNA reads as TGCAGTGCTAGAGAGAACAGTGCAAACACTGAAGCTTTCTTT.

The chain couples TRBV5-1 to TRBJ2-2; 8 nucleotides line up with TRBD2. There are 17 residues in the CDR3. Germline values: CDR1 SGHRS, CDR2 YFSETQ. The trim removed 1 base at V and 2 bases at J, leaving 7 bases unmatched. CDR3 coding DNA: TGCGCCAGCAGCTTGAGGCGGGGGGAAACCAACACCGGGGAGCTGTTTTTT. It codes for CASSLRRGETNTGELFF.

The chain uses TRBV5-1 and TRBJ2-3; 7 bases are a match to TRBD1. V lost 3 bases, J lost 1 base, and 5 bases stayed unmatched. The CDR3 spans 15 residues. Looked up from germline, CDR1 is SGHRS and CDR2 is YFSETQ. Here the CDR3 reads CASSYGQEGTDTQYF. CDR3 DNA sequence: TGCGCCAGCAGCTACGGACAGGAGGGCACAGATACGCAGTATTTT.

The V and J genes are TRBV6-5 and TRBJ1-3; TRBD1 agrees at 7 bases. The length of the CDR3 is 15 residues. V was pared by 0 bases and J by 4 bases, with 3 bases of the junction left unmatched. Germline assignment: CDR1 MNHEY and CDR2 SVGAGI. CDR3 DNA: TGTGCCAGCAGTTACTCCTTGGGACAGGGAAACACCATATATTTT. Its protein product is CASSYSLGQGNTIYF.

The chain carries TRBV20-1 and TRBJ2-1; TRBD2 is a possible D gene (5 bases). CDR1 is DFQATT and CDR2 is SNEGSKA in the germline V gene (reference sequence). The CDR3 loop spans 15 amino acids. The ends were cut back, 6 bases at V and 0 bases at J, with 15 bases in the middle. CDR3 loop: CSAPRAQSSYNEQFF. The CDR3 region has the DNA TGCAGTGCCCCGCGGGCGCAGAGCTCCTACAATGAGCAGTTCTTC.

The gene calls are TRBV18 and TRBJ2-7; TRBD1 might be the D (5 bases). V was cut by 5 bases and J by 6 bases, with 11 bases left in between. This CDR3 region has 12 residues. The germline V gene has CDR1 KGHSH and CDR2 LQKENI. The CDR3 protein is CASSVRVSEQYF. CDR3 sequence (DNA): TGTGCCAGCTCAGTCAGGGTAAGCGAGCAGTACTTC.

The chain links TRBV9 to TRBJ2-7, with TRBD1 matching 9 bases. There are 15 residues in the CDR3. Germline V gives CDR1 SGDLS, CDR2 YYNGEE. Germline trimming cut 4 bases from V and 4 bases from J; bases unmatched to any gene: 9. The CDR3 loop reads CASSTSRDRAYEQYF. The CDR3 nucleotides read TGTGCCAGCAGCACAAGCCGGGACAGGGCTTACGAGCAGTACTTC.

The rearrangement uses TRBV5-4 and TRBJ2-5, with 9 bases matching TRBD1. The CDR3 runs to 16 residues. V was clipped by 4 bases and J by 2 bases; unmatched bases: 9. CDR1 and CDR2 from the germline V gene are SGHNT and YYREEE (reference sequence). The CDR3 coding sequence is TGTGCCAGCAGCCTTCTCACAGGGGGCGGGCAAGAGACCCAGTACTTC. Its protein product is CASSLLTGGGQETQYF.

The genes are TRBV19 and TRBJ2-6; D tentatively reads TRBD1 or TRBD2 (5 bases each). V was cut by 4 bases and J by 2 bases, with 12 bases left in between. This CDR3 has 16 amino acids. Germline V gene lookup returns CDR1 LNHDA and CDR2 SQIVND (reference sequence). The CDR3, as DNA: TGTGCCAGTAGTAACCGGGGCTCCACTGGGGCCAACGTCCTGACTTTC. It yields the protein CASSNRGSTGANVLTF.